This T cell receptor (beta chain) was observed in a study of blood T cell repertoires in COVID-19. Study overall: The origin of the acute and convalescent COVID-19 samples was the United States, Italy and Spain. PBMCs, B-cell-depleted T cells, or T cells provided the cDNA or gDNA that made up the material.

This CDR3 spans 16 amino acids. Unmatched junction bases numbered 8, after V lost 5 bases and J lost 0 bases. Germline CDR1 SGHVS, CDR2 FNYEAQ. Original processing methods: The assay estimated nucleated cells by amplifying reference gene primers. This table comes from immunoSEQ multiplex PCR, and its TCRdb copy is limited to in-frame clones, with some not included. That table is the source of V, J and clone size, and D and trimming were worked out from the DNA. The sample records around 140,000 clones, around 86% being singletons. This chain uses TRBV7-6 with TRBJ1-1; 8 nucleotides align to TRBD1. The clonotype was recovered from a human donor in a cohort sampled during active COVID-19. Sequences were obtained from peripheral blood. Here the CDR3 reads CASSPYPRGLNTEAFF. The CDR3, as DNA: TGTGCCAGCAGCCCATACCCCAGGGGGCTGAACACTGAAGCTTTCTTT.